One sample yielded the 15 T cell receptor beta chains listed below, sequenced in a study of vaccination and CD4 T cells after COVID-19. These receptors lack a known antigen. The study sequenced cultured CD4+ T cell DNA using the Oncomine TCR Beta short-read assay. TCRdb passed the PCR reads through MiXCR, listing each CDR3 protein once. The repertoire consists of some 15,000 distinct CDR3 sequences, with around 60% occurring once and the leading ten covering 15% to 20%. Treatment indicated: approximately 9-day PBMC culture with coronavirus spike peptide pools or control peptides (ViraFEST assay). The sequencing input was CD4+ T cells from blood, cultured in vitro. Receptors were obtained from a human donor who had recovered from COVID-19.

The chain recombines TRBV20-1 with TRBJ2-5, with D perhaps given as TRBD1 or TRBD2 (5 bases each). V lost 0 bases and J lost 5, with 19 bases in between. The CDR3 totals 16 residues. Per the germline V gene, CDR1 is DFQATT and CDR2 is SNEGSKA (reference sequence). CDR3 DNA: TGCAGTGCTAGAGATCGGGTGGGGGTCCCCCGGGAGACCCAGTACTTC. Its translation is CSARDRVGVPRETQYF.

The chain is built from TRBV11-3 and TRBJ1-6; possibly TRBD1 for D (5 bases). Germline V gives CDR1 SGHNT, CDR2 YENEEA. The CDR3 runs 14 residues. Trimming took 5 bases from V and 9 from J, leaving 14 bases between them. CDR3: CASSPRDPGSPLHF. CDR3 nucleotides: TGTGCCAGCAGCCCCAGGGACCCTGGTTCACCCCTCCACTTT.

The CDR3 is CASSNSGRNEQFF. The CDR3 DNA is TGTGCCAGCAGCAATAGCGGGAGGAATGAGCAGTTCTTC. This chain connects TRBV6-1 to TRBJ2-1; TRBD2 agrees at 10 bases. Per germline, CDR1 MNHNS and CDR2 SASEGT. CDR3 length: 13 amino acids. V shed 6 bases and J 7 bases; nucleotides not matched to a gene: 3.

This chain uses TRBV6-5 with TRBJ2-5, with D possibly being TRBD2 (7 bases). The CDR3 sequence is 15 residues long. Germline V gives CDR1 MNHEY, CDR2 SVGAGI. V shed 2 bases and J shed 4 bases, with 14 bases lying between them. Here the CDR3 DNA reads TGTGCCAGCAGTTACGGGGGGGGCCCCTTAGAGACCCAGTACTTC. This translates into CASSYGGGPLETQYF.

The rearrangement joins TRBV10-3 to TRBJ1-5; D is ambiguous. The V end lost 10 bases, the J end lost 0 bases, and 13 bases lay between the germline ends. The CDR3 runs 14 residues. Looked up from germline, CDR1 is ENHRY and CDR2 is SYGVKD. CDR3 DNA: TGTGCCACTACTCCGGGAGATAGCAATCAGCCCCAGCATTTT. Translating it yields CATTPGDSNQPQHF.

The gene calls are TRBV20-1 and TRBJ1-1; 8 nucleotides line up with TRBD1. The CDR3 covers 16 residues. With 3 bases clipped from V and 3 bases from J, the junction kept 12 bases outside the gene matches. Per the germline V gene, CDR1 is DFQATT and CDR2 is SNEGSKA (reference sequence). The CDR3 here is CSARRDRGVLDTEAFF. For the CDR3, the DNA is TGCAGTGCTAGGAGAGACAGGGGTGTGTTGGACACTGAAGCTTTCTTT.

In its sample, this clonotype was seen a few times. The V and J genes are TRBV7-9 and TRBJ1-1; TRBD1 aligns across 8 bases. CDR1 and CDR2 (germline): SEHNR, FQNEAQ (reference sequence). CDR3 length: 15 amino acids. V shed 5 bases, J shed 2 bases, and the junction held 7 bases outside the gene matches. Here the CDR3 reads CASSAGTGVNTEAFF. CDR3 nucleotide sequence: TGTGCCAGCAGCGCCGGGACAGGAGTAAACACTGAAGCTTTCTTT.

J is TRBJ2-7 and V is TRBV11-2; D is uncertain. The CDR3 length is 11 residues. V lost 5 bases to trimming and J lost 1 base, with 3 bases between them. Looked up from germline, CDR1 is SGHAT and CDR2 is FQNNGV. The CDR3 region is CASSRSYEQYF. The CDR3 region has the DNA TGTGCCAGCAGCCGATCCTACGAGCAGTACTTC. The full variable domain, in which reference TRBV11-2 and TRBJ2-7 provide the parts outside the CDR3, is EAGVAQSPRYKIIEKRQSVAFWCNPISGHATLYWYQQILGQGPKLLIQFQNNGVVDDSQLPKDRFSAERLKGVDSTLKIQPAKLEDSAVYLCASSRSYEQYFGPGTRLTVT.

This clonotype was seen more than once but under ten times. The J gene is TRBJ2-3, the V gene TRBV2; TRBD2 is a possible D gene (6 bases). The germline gives CDR1 SNHLY, CDR2 FYNNEI. The CDR3 contains 15 residues. Trimming left V 7 bases short and J 7 bases short, with 21 bases between. The CDR3 region is CASTVPGLTSYTQYF. CDR3 coding DNA: TGTGCCAGCACCGTTCCGGGACTGACCTCGTATACGCAGTATTTT.

This clonotype has a handful of counts. The chain links TRBV27 to TRBJ1-2; D possibly corresponds to TRBD1 (5 bases). V lost 7 bases and J 5 bases, leaving 17 bases between the germline ends. Per germline, CDR1 MNHEY and CDR2 SMNVEV (reference sequence). The CDR3 spans 14 residues. For the CDR3, the DNA is TGTGCCAGCACCCCAGCCGGGACTACTTATGGCTACACCTTC. The encoded protein is CASTPAGTTYGYTF.

This rearrangement joins TRBV12-5 to TRBJ1-2, with TRBD1 identical over 8 bases. The V gene's germline CDR1 is LGHNT and CDR2 FRNRAP. The CDR3 is made up of 17 amino acids. The V and J ends lost 1 base and 4 bases, in that order; junction bases with no gene match: 11. The CDR3 loop is CASGLDAGGAGRYGYTF. CDR3 nucleotides: TGTGCTAGTGGTTTGGACGCAGGGGGCGCGGGTCGCTATGGCTACACCTTC.

V gene TRBV5-8 combines with J gene TRBJ1-5; a weak D match, TRBD1 (6 bases). The V end was cut by 1 base, the J end by 2 bases, with 10 bases between. The CDR3 has 15 residues. Germline values: CDR1 SGHTS, CDR2 YDEGEE. The CDR3 DNA is TGTGCCAGCAGCTTGAGGGACAACCGCAATCAGCCCCAGCATTTT. This codes for CASSLRDNRNQPQHF.

The V call is TRBV12-3 or TRBV12-4, the J call TRBJ2-7; D remains ambiguous. V gave up 7 bases and J gave up 5 bases, with 9 bases separating them. This CDR3 has 11 amino acids. CDR3 residues: CASKAFHEQYF. The CDR3 region has the DNA TGTGCCAGCAAGGCATTCCACGAGCAGTACTTC.

This chain connects TRBV6-5 to TRBJ1-2, with D perhaps TRBD1 (6 bases). The CDR3 is 13 amino acids. V was trimmed by 2 bases and J by 8 bases, leaving 12 bases between them. Germline values: CDR1 MNHEY, CDR2 SVGAGI. This CDR3 reads CASSYLQGLGYTF. The CDR3 nucleotides are TGTGCCAGCAGTTACCTCCAGGGGTTGGGCTACACCTTC.

The chain links TRBV2 to TRBJ1-3; unclear D gene. Between the trimmed V and J ends, which lost 6 bases and 5 bases, there was a span of 11 bases. Germline V lookup: CDR1 SNHLY, CDR2 FYNNEI. The CDR3 length is 13 residues. CDR3 protein: CASRDTGRNTIYF. CDR3 in DNA: TGTGCCAGCAGAGACACCGGGAGAAACACCATATATTTT.